The 12 T cell receptor beta chains reported below all come from one sample, sequenced in a study of identical twins. One entry per CDR3 protein results from TCRdb running MiXCR on the 5' RACE reads. Among around 250,000 distinct CDR3 sequences listed, about 12% were seen once. The same sample was also used in a study of yellow fever vaccine responses in identical twins.

Material for sequencing was memory (CD45RO+) T cells sorted from blood. The receptor source for this set is a woman aged 18 to 35 in good health.

In its sample, this clonotype was seen many times. The chain recombines TRBV9 with TRBJ2-1; 15 bases are shared with TRBD2. This CDR3 has 16 residues. Germline V lookup: CDR1 SGDLS, CDR2 YYNGEE. After removal of 6 bases from V and 5 bases from J, the junction contained 6 bases not matched to a gene. CDR3 region: CASTRTSGGANNEQFF. For the CDR3, the DNA is TGTGCCAGCACCCGGACTAGCGGGGGGGCCAACAATGAGCAGTTCTTC.

This rearrangement joins TRBV7-9 to TRBJ2-3; 7 bases agree with TRBD1. Germline CDR1 SEHNR, CDR2 FQNEAQ (reference sequence). The CDR3 totals 15 residues. V dropped 0 bases and J dropped 5; count of bases not matched to a gene: 5. The CDR3 region is CASSLAGTVGDTQYF. CDR3 bases: TGTGCCAGCAGCTTAGCCGGGACAGTAGGAGATACGCAGTATTTT. Full variable domain (rest looked up from reference TRBV7-9 and TRBJ2-3): DTGVSQNPRHKITKRGQNVTFRCDPISEHNRLYWYRQTLGQGPEFLTYFQNEAQLEKSRLLSDRFSAERPKGSFSTLEIQRTEQGDSAMYLCASSLAGTVGDTQYFGPGTRLTVL.

The chain combines TRBV7-2 with TRBJ2-3; no definite D call. Germline loops: CDR1 SGHTA, CDR2 FQGNSA. V lost 2 bases and J lost 6, with 12 bases in between. CDR3 length: 14 residues. In DNA form, the CDR3 reads TGTGCCAGCAGCTTACGTCCGACTCAGGATACGCAGTATTTT. Its protein is CASSLRPTQDTQYF.

This clonotype was counted between two and nine times. The V gene is TRBV7-2, the J gene TRBJ2-3; TRBD2 agrees at 10 bases. V lost 0 bases, J lost 4 bases, and 13 bases stayed unmatched. The CDR3 consists of 19 residues. From germline, CDR1 is SGHTA and CDR2 FQGNSA. CDR3 sequence: CASSLAWEAGGLGSDTQYF. The CDR3 region has the DNA TGTGCCAGCAGCTTAGCGTGGGAAGCGGGAGGGTTGGGGTCAGATACGCAGTATTTT.

The J gene is TRBJ2-7, the V gene TRBV20-1, with TRBD2 matching 9 bases. This CDR3 region has 14 residues. Unmatched junction bases numbered 9, after V lost 7 bases and J lost 2 bases. Germline V CDR1 and CDR2: DFQATT, SNEGSKA (reference sequence). The CDR3 spells CSVETGLAPYEQYF. The DNA for the CDR3 is TGCAGTGTCGAGACGGGACTAGCCCCCTACGAGCAGTACTTC.

V is TRBV19 and J is TRBJ2-5; D remains ambiguous. Trimming stripped 1 base from V and 4 bases from J, with 10 bases between. CDR1 LNHDA and CDR2 SQIVND come from the germline V gene (reference sequence). CDR3 length: 14 residues. CDR3 sequence (DNA): TGTGCCAGTAGTATAGGAGCGACCGGAGAGACCCAGTACTTC. Residues: CASSIGATGETQYF.

This clonotype has a handful of counts. The chain has TRBV5-6 and TRBJ1-6; D ambiguous. Germline CDR1 and CDR2: SGHDT and YYEEEE. Trimming cost V 1 base and J 7 bases, with 12 bases left between them. This CDR3 comprises 15 residues. CDR3 sequence: CASSLRLSNNSPLHF. CDR3 sequence (DNA): TGTGCCAGCAGCTTGCGGCTGAGCAACAATTCACCCCTCCACTTT. Full variable domain (rest looked up from reference TRBV5-6 and TRBJ1-6): DAGVTQSPTHLIKTRGQQVTLRCSPKSGHDTVSWYQQALGQGPQFIFQYYEEEERQRGNFPDRFSGHQFPNYSSELNVNALLLGDSALYLCASSLRLSNNSPLHFGNGTRLTVT.

V is TRBV28 and J is TRBJ2-2; 11 bases are a match to TRBD2. Germline-derived CDR1 and CDR2 are MDHEN and SYDVKM. The V segment lost 10 bases and the J segment 5 bases; nucleotides outside the gene matches: 12. The CDR3 covers 16 residues. The CDR3 reads CATRLLAGVGTGELFF. CDR3 DNA sequence: TGTGCCACCCGCCTACTAGCGGGAGTGGGTACCGGGGAGCTGTTTTTT.

This clonotype occurred a few times. For the CDR3, the DNA is TGTGCCAGCAGCCGAAGATCGACGCGGGATACGCAGTATTTT. This encodes CASSRRSTRDTQYF. The chain combines TRBV3-1 with TRBJ2-3; D call uncertain. Germline CDR1 LGHDT, CDR2 YNNKEL (reference sequence). Trimming took off 4 bases at V and 6 bases at J, with 14 bases between the two ends. The CDR3 loop spans 14 amino acids.

This clonotype has just a few counts. The chain is built from TRBV7-2 and TRBJ1-1; perhaps TRBD1 as D (5 bases). The CDR3 totals 15 residues. The V gene's germline CDR1 is SGHTA and CDR2 FQGNSA. Between the trimmed V and J ends, which lost 3 bases and 8 bases, there was a span of 19 bases. The CDR3 protein is CASSFSGSQGAEAFF. The CDR3 DNA reads as TGTGCCAGCAGCTTTTCAGGGTCTCAGGGCGCGGAAGCTTTCTTT.

In its sample, this clonotype was seen many times. The V and J genes are TRBV28 and TRBJ1-5, with 8 bases aligning to TRBD1. V shed 4 bases, J shed 7 bases, and the junction held 9 bases outside the gene matches. CDR1 is MDHEN and CDR2 is SYDVKM in the germline V gene. The CDR3 sequence is 15 residues long. The CDR3 nucleotides read TGTGCCAGCAGTTCCTTGACAGGGGTCGAGCAGCCCCAGCATTTT. This encodes CASSSLTGVEQPQHF.

This clonotype was detected many times. The gene calls are TRBV29-1 and TRBJ2-4; tentative D call: TRBD2 (6 bases). The CDR3 has 12 residues. Trimming removed 7 bases at V and 12 bases at J, with 19 bases between. Germline V gives CDR1 SQVTM, CDR2 ANQGSEA. The CDR3 spells CSARTEGFNQYF. In DNA, the CDR3 is TGCAGCGCCCGGACGGAGGGTTTCAATCAGTACTTC.